Presented here are 5 T cell receptor beta chains from one specimen sequenced in a study of shared clonotypes between healthy human individuals. Here immunoSEQ multiplex PCR was the method, and the copy in TCRdb shows in-frame clones only, minus some. In the table there are 1.5 million to 2.5 million clones, approximately 94% of which are singletons. In the naive CD8 group, cells lacked CD45RO and were positively selected for CCR7, so terminally differentiated effector memory CD45RA+ cells were left out. Sequencing was carried out using naive CD8+ T cells sorted from blood. These receptor sequences come from a man aged 18 to 30 in good health.

The genes are TRBV5-1 and TRBJ2-2; D might be TRBD1 or TRBD2, each matching 7 bases. Between the trimmed V and J ends, which lost 4 bases and 6 bases, there was a span of 16 bases. The CDR3 contains 15 residues. The germline gives CDR1 SGHRS, CDR2 YFSETQ. CDR3 in amino acids: CASSSTGAGAGELFF. CDR3 nucleotide sequence: TGCGCCAGCAGCAGCACAGGGGCGGGGGCCGGGGAGCTGTTTTTT.

The gene calls are TRBV27 and TRBJ1-2; D possibly corresponds to TRBD1 (5 bases). Trimming removed 5 bases from V and 6 bases from J, with 16 bases in between. Looked up from germline, CDR1 is MNHEY and CDR2 is SMNVEV (reference sequence). The CDR3 has 14 residues. Here the CDR3 DNA reads TGTGCCAGCAGTCCCCCGCCCAGGGCCGATGGCTACACCTTC. It codes for CASSPPPRADGYTF.

This clone was seen only once. The chain carries TRBV27 and TRBJ2-7, with 11 bases that match TRBD2. The CDR3 spans 15 residues. Per the germline V gene, CDR1 is MNHEY and CDR2 is SMNVEV (reference sequence). V shed 5 bases, J shed 1 base, and the junction held 4 bases outside the gene matches. CDR3 in DNA: TGTGCCAGCAGTACGACTAGCGGGGAGTCCTACGAGCAGTACTTC. Its translation is CASSTTSGESYEQYF.

The chain couples TRBV20-1 to TRBJ2-7, with TRBD2 matching 7 bases. V gave up 0 bases and J gave up 13 bases; unmatched junction bases: 3. The CDR3 consists of 10 residues. The germline CDR1 and CDR2 sequences are DFQATT and SNEGSKA (reference sequence). DNA of the CDR3: TGCAGTGCTAGAGATGAGCGGGACTACTTC. Its translation: CSARDERDYF.

About this clone itself: Other DNA sequences within the sample encode an identical CDR3. The chain uses TRBV5-1 and TRBJ2-7, with D possibly TRBD2 on 6 matching bases. The CDR3 is 14 amino acids. Trimming took 0 bases from V and 4 from J, leaving 11 bases between them. From germline, CDR1 is SGHRS and CDR2 YFSETQ. The CDR3 region is CASSLAGSGYEQYF. The CDR3 bases are TGCGCCAGCAGCTTGGCCGGGAGCGGATACGAGCAGTACTTC.